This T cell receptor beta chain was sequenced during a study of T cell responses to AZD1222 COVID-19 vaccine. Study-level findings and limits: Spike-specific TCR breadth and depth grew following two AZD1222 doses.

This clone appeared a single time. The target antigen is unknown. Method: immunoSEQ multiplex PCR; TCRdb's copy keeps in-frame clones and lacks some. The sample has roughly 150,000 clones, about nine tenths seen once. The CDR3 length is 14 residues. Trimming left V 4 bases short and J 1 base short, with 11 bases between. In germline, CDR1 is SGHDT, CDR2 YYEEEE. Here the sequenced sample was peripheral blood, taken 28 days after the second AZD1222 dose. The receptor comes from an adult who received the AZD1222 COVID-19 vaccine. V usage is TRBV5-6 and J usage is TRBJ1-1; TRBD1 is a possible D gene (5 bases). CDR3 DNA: TGTGCCAGCAGCCCCACGGGACGGAACACTGAAGCTTTCTTT. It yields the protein CASSPTGRNTEAFF.